This TCR beta chain was sequenced during a study of somatic mutations in cytotoxic T cells in rheumatoid arthritis. Authors' processing steps: After comparison against published virus-specific TCRB sequences, only a few of the patient CD8+ clones larger than 1% turned out to match them. This table comes from immunoSEQ multiplex PCR, and its TCRdb copy is limited to in-frame clones, with some not included. The D gene and trimming were derived from the DNA, and the V and J assignments and clone size from that table. The table shows about 20,000 clones, with about 80% occurring only once. The trim removed 4 bases at V and 3 bases at J, leaving 3 bases unmatched. Germline V gene data show CDR1 as SQVTM and CDR2 as ANQGSEA. CDR3 size: 12 residues. Positively selected by magnetic beads, CD4+ and CD8+ cells were purity-checked by flow cytometry. This clone was observed a single time.

The rearrangement uses TRBV29-1 and TRBJ2-7; TRBD1 matches 7 bases. Material: CD8+ T cells sorted from blood. The receptor comes from an adult with rheumatoid arthritis. The DNA for the CDR3 is TGCAGCGTTGGAAACAGGGGCTACGAGCAGTACTTC. It encodes CSVGNRGYEQYF.